The entry that follows covers one T cell receptor beta chain sequence. Sequence at one end of the junction differs from germline and may be a read error. The data originate from a study of blood T cells in healthy people across ages. The CDR3 is 13 amino acids. The germline CDR1 and CDR2 sequences are LGHDT and YNNKEL (reference sequence). PCR was performed a second time for roughly 7 to 12 cycles using a sample-barcoded 5' primer and a J-beta primer mix. MiXCR, run by TCRdb on the 5' RACE reads, gives a single entry per CDR3 protein. The sample has about 1.5 million distinct CDR3 sequences, approximately 42% seen once.

The gene calls are TRBV3-1 and TRBJ2-1; TRBD2 matches 7 bases. This sequence originates from a young woman in good health. Sequencing was done on a sample of blood. CDR3 coding DNA: TGTGCCCGCAGTCTAGCGGTATACAATGAGCAGTTCTTC. Protein: CARSLAVYNEQFF.